These 16 T cell receptor beta chains were sequenced from one sample in a study of Ad26.COV2.S vaccination and SARS-CoV-2 variants. Only in-frame clones appear in the TCRdb table, and some are missing; sequencing was by immunoSEQ multiplex PCR. The data hold fewer than 400,000 clones, with 75% to 90% observed a single time. Described treatment: roughly 19 received Ad26.COV2.S at low or high dose, single or two shots; 5 received placebo; per-sample allocation not given. Samples came from day 63 after the first vaccine or placebo injection. Material: peripheral blood, obtained in a trial of Ad26.COV2.S vaccine versus placebo. These receptors were collected from a person between 18 and 60 years old who received the Ad26.COV2.S COVID-19 vaccine or a placebo.

V gene TRBV4-3 combines with J gene TRBJ1-2; 10 bases agree with TRBD1. The V and J ends lost 3 bases and 5 bases, in that order; junction bases with no gene match: 3. The germline CDR1 and CDR2 sequences are LGHNA and YSLEER. CDR3 size: 14 residues. CDR3 sequence (DNA): TGCGCCAGCAGCCATACGGGACAGGGGTATGGCTACACCTTC. Amino acids: CASSHTGQGYGYTF.

The rearrangement joins TRBV2 to TRBJ2-5; D unclear. V was trimmed by 8 bases and J by 5 bases, leaving 12 bases between them. The germline V gene has CDR1 SNHLY and CDR2 FYNNEI. The CDR3 runs 12 residues. The CDR3 DNA reads as TGTGCCAGCGCGCTCCTTGGGGAGACCCAGTACTTC. Translated, it gives CASALLGETQYF.

The chain uses TRBV29-1 and TRBJ1-3; unclear D gene. Germline V gene lookup returns CDR1 SQVTM and CDR2 ANQGSEA. The CDR3 is 13 amino acids. Trimming removed 7 bases from V and 0 bases from J, with 10 bases in between. The CDR3 nucleotides are TGCAGCGGACGGATCCCCTCTGGAAACACCATATATTTT. This gives the protein CSGRIPSGNTIYF.

As for this clone: The identical CDR3 is also encoded by other nucleotide sequences in the sample. The rearrangement uses TRBV2 and TRBJ2-7; TRBD2 matches at 8 bases. V lost 7 bases to trimming and J lost 5 bases; unmatched junction nucleotides: 7. CDR1 is SNHLY, CDR2 FYNNEI, per germline. The CDR3 loop spans 13 amino acids. The CDR3 coding sequence is TGTGCCAGCAAGTCGGGAGGGGCAAACGAGCAGTACGTC. This encodes CASKSGGANEQYV.

The chain is built from TRBV19 and TRBJ1-2, with D unclear. Germline CDR1 and CDR2: LNHDA and SQIVND (reference sequence). V lost 4 bases, J lost 7 bases, and 10 bases lay in between. CDR3 length: 12 amino acids. CDR3 nucleotides: TGTGCCAGTAGTAGGGGTTACAGTGGCTACACCTTC. Its protein is CASSRGYSGYTF.

This chain links TRBV15 with TRBJ1-1; no clear D gene. Germline values: CDR1 LNHNV, CDR2 YYDKDF (reference sequence). The length of the CDR3 is 11 residues. The V end lost 6 bases, the J end lost 4 bases, and 6 bases lay between the germline ends. CDR3 protein: CATSDGTEAFF. In DNA form, the CDR3 reads TGTGCCACCAGTGACGGCACTGAAGCTTTCTTT.

This clone appeared a few times. The chain carries TRBV28 and TRBJ1-1; TRBD1 matches at 12 bases. This CDR3 region has 15 residues. CDR1 MDHEN and CDR2 SYDVKM come from the germline V gene. With V trimmed by 4 bases and J by 5 bases, 5 bases remained unmatched. CDR3 nucleotides: TGTGCCAGCAGTTCGGGACAGGGGGCAGGTACTGAAGCTTTCTTT. This sequence encodes CASSSGQGAGTEAFF.

The chain links TRBV7-9 to TRBJ2-2; D is undetermined. The V end was cut by 7 bases, the J end by 0 bases, with 15 bases between. This CDR3 is built from 16 residues. The V gene's germline CDR1 is SEHNR and CDR2 FQNEAQ (reference sequence). The CDR3 region is CASTTPGLANTGELFF. For the CDR3, the DNA is TGTGCCAGCACCACTCCCGGGCTCGCGAACACCGGGGAGCTGTTTTTT.

To note about this clone: Other DNA sequences in the same sample also yield this CDR3. The chain has TRBV6-1 and TRBJ1-1, with D possibly being TRBD1 (6 bases). Germline CDR1 and CDR2: MNHNS and SASEGT. The ends were cut back, 0 bases at V and 4 bases at J, with 6 bases in the middle. The length of the CDR3 is 13 residues. The CDR3 region is CASSEAGGTEAFF. The DNA for the CDR3 is TGTGCCAGCAGTGAAGCAGGGGGCACTGAAGCTTTCTTT.

J is TRBJ2-7 and V is TRBV6-5, with D possibly being TRBD1 (5 bases). Germline V gene lookup returns CDR1 MNHEY and CDR2 SVGAGI. Trimming cost V 5 bases and J 4 bases, with 18 bases left between them. The CDR3 is 15 residues long. The CDR3 sequence is CASSPTGSPGYEQYV. CDR3 nucleotides: TGTGCCAGCAGTCCCACAGGTTCGCCAGGGTACGAGCAGTACGTC.

The V gene is TRBV3-1 (or the pseudogene TRBV3-2), the J gene TRBJ2-6; D is undetermined. The germline V gene has CDR1 LGHDT and CDR2 YNNKEL (reference sequence). Trimming removed 0 bases from V and 4 bases from J, with 7 bases in between. The CDR3 length is 15 residues. The CDR3 loop reads CASSQDNRGANVLTF. CDR3 nucleotide sequence: TGTGCCAGCAGCCAAGATAATAGGGGGGCCAACGTCCTGACTTTC.

The chain couples TRBV24-1 to TRBJ2-1; 11 nucleotides align to TRBD1. Losses at the gene ends were 12 bases for V and 8 bases for J; bases not matched to a gene: 8. There are 13 residues in the CDR3. Germline values: CDR1 KGHDR, CDR2 SFDVKD. This CDR3 is CAAGTGGSDEQFF. CDR3 in DNA: TGTGCCGCCGGGACAGGGGGAAGCGATGAGCAGTTCTTC.

The rearrangement uses TRBV20-1 and TRBJ1-1; D not resolved. Per germline, CDR1 DFQATT and CDR2 SNEGSKA (reference sequence). The V end was cut by 3 bases, the J end by 1 base, with 6 bases between. CDR3 size: 12 residues. In nucleotides, the CDR3 is TGCAGTGCTAGTCCACCGAACACTGAAGCTTTCTTT. Amino acid sequence: CSASPPNTEAFF.

This chain joins TRBV10-2 and TRBJ2-2; TRBD2 matches 8 bases. Per the germline V gene, CDR1 is WSHSY and CDR2 is SAAADI. This CDR3 has 16 amino acids. After removal of 11 bases from V and 2 bases from J, the junction contained 13 bases not matched to a gene. The CDR3 bases are TGCGCCCGCGGGGGGCGGTGGGGGGGCAACACCGGGGAGCTGTTTTTT. This translates into CARGGRWGGNTGELFF.

The rearrangement joins TRBV7-8 to TRBJ2-5; D may be TRBD1 (7 bases). The CDR3 is 15 amino acids. Trimming left V 1 base short and J 4 bases short, with 13 bases between. Germline assignment: CDR1 SGHVS and CDR2 FQNEAQ. The CDR3 is CASSLGQGGGETQYF. Here the CDR3 DNA reads TGTGCCAGCAGCTTAGGACAGGGAGGCGGAGAGACCCAGTACTTC.

The gene calls are TRBV30 and TRBJ2-1, with no clear D. This CDR3 comprises 13 residues. Germline lookup yields CDR1 GTSNPN and CDR2 SVGIG (reference sequence). The CDR3 DNA reads TGTTCTGTGAGCGCAAGCTCCTACAATGAGCAGTTCTTC. This encodes CSVSASSYNEQFF. Drawing the rest from reference TRBV30 and TRBJ2-1, the complete variable domain is SQTIHQWPATLVQPVGSPLSLECTVEGTSNPNLYWYRQAAGRGLQLLFYSVGIGQISSEVPQNLSASRPQDRQFILSSKKLLLSDSGFYLCSVSASSYNEQFFGPGTRLTVL.